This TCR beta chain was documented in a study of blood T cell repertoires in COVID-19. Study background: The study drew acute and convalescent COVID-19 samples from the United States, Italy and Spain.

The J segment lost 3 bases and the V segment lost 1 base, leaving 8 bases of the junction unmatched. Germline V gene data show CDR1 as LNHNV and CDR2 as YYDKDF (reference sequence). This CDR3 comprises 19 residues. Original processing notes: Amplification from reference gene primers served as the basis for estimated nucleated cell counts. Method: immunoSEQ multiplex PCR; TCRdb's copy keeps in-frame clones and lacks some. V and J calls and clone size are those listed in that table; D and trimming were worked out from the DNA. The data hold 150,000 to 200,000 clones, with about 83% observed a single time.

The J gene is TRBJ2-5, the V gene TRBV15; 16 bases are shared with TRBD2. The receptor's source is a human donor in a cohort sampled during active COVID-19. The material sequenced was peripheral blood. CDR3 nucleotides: TGTGCCACCAGCAGAGTCACGGGGACTAGCGGGAGGGCTAAAGAGACCCAGTACTTC. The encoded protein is CATSRVTGTSGRAKETQYF.